These T cell receptor beta chains were read from a single sample in a study of blood T cell repertoires in COVID-19. Assay: immunoSEQ multiplex PCR; the TCRdb copy retains only in-frame clones and omits some. The sample includes just under 350,000 clones, 65% to 85% of them seen just once. The sequenced sample was peripheral blood. The source of these receptors is a man aged 25-45 years with active or convalescent COVID-19. CDR3s include the opening cysteine and the closing phenylalanine or tryptophan.

J gene,V gene,CDR3 protein
TRBJ1-3,TRBV24-1,CATSERRGLSGNTIYF
TRBJ1-5,TRBV29-1,CSVSTGGGNQPQHF
TRBJ1-2,TRBV4-2,CASSQEYRENYGYTF
TRBJ2-1,TRBV7-2,CASSLAFSGGPISNEQFF
TRBJ2-5,TRBV6-2/TRBV6-3,CASSYGAGGRETQYF
TRBJ2-5,TRBV30,CAWAKRGGETQYF
TRBJ2-7,TRBV7-9,CASSREGFDEQYF
TRBJ2-5,TRBV2,CASSERASLKTQYF
TRBJ2-5,TRBV5-8,CASSPQTSGGQETQYF
TRBJ1-1,TRBV30,CAWSRQTQEAFF
TRBJ1-3,TRBV12-3/TRBV12-4,CASSENTIYF
TRBJ2-7,TRBV18,CASSPRETSFYEQYF
TRBJ1-1,TRBV19,CASSEGQTIMNTEAFF
TRBJ2-1,TRBV29-1,CSVVGGSNEQFF
TRBJ2-1,TRBV11-2,CASSPQGGYNEQFF
TRBJ1-4,TRBV9,CASSVATEREANEKLFF
TRBJ1-2,TRBV24-1,CATSDSRDRNYGYTF
TRBJ2-5,TRBV5-1,CASSLVPRPTSGRLETQYF
TRBJ2-7,TRBV14,CASSLYGTTGYEQYF
TRBJ2-7,TRBV4-2,CASSQGDSSYEQYF
TRBJ1-3,TRBV10-3,CAIRSWDSVSGNTIYF
TRBJ2-1,TRBV20-1,CSASQGVEQFF
TRBJ1-2,TRBV19,CASSDWDRRYGYTF
TRBJ1-6,TRBV18,CASSPGEGWRSPLHF
TRBJ1-2,TRBV5-1,CASSSVGGGVYGYTF
TRBJ2-7,TRBV18,CASSPESGKGFSQYF
TRBJ2-5,TRBV5-1,CASSGSPQETQYF
TRBJ1-5,TRBV18,CASSPEHNQPQHF
TRBJ1-4,TRBV7-9,CASSSVKVKEKLFF
TRBJ2-4,TRBV12-5,CASGLAEDRVAKNIQYF
TRBJ2-7,TRBV7-8,CASSLGLEQYF
TRBJ2-7,TRBV5-6,CASSTETGFSYEQYF
TRBJ1-1,TRBV9,CASSAGGQATEAFF
TRBJ1-6,TRBV6-1,CASSEIWDTHANNSPLHF
TRBJ1-2,TRBV12-3/TRBV12-4,CASSLDRGNGYTF